This T cell receptor delta chain was recorded in a study of gamma-delta T cells after stem cell transplantation. This CDR3 spans 21 amino acids. CDR1 is GEAIGNYY and CDR2 is EKD in the germline V gene. This clone came up a few times. An end of the junction does not agree with germline; a read error may underlie this. TCRdb re-called clones from the RT-PCR reads via CATT. The sample shows roughly 2,000 delta-chain clones, more than 15% of them seen only once. The sequenced sample consisted of gamma-delta T cells. The origin of this receptor is a human donor. It is not recorded whose cells these are; they may come from a transplant donor. This table probably holds off-target reads from a library built for another chain. V usage is TRDV2 and J usage is TRDJ1, with 12 bases that match TRDD3. The CDR3 bases are TGTGCCTGTGACAGCTTACTGGGGGATACCCTCCATCATACGTACACCAATAAACTCATCTTT. It yields the protein CACDSLLGDTLHHTYTNKLIF.